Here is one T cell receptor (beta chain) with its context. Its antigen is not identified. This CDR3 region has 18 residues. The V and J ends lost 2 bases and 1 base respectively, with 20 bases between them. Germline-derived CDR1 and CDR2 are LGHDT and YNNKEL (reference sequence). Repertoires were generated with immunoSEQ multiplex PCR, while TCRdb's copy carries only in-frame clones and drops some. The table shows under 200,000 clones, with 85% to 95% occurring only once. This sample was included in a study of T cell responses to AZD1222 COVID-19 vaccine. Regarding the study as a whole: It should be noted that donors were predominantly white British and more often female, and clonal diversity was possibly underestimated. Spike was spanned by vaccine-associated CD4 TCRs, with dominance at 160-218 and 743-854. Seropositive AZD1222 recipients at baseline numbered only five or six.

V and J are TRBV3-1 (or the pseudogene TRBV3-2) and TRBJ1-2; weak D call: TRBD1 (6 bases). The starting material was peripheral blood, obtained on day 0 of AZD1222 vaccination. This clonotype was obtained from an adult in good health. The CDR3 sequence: CASSQLGHLSGFNYGYTF. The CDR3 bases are TGTGCCAGCAGCCAATTGGGACACTTATCCGGCTTTAACTATGGCTACACCTTC.